The 24 T cell receptor beta chains below come from one sample, sequenced in a study of CD8 T cells in Susac syndrome. Reverse transcription of roughly 0.5 to 1 ug RNA used random hexamers. From the immunoSEQ multiplex PCR reads, TCRdb called clonotypes with MiXCR, one entry per CDR3 protein. This sample yields about 160,000 distinct CDR3 sequences, of which roughly 94% are seen a single time; roughly 0.1% belongs to the top ten. The specimen sequenced was CD4+ T cells from PBMCs. These receptor sequences come from a human donor with multiple sclerosis.

The chain carries TRBV29-1 and TRBJ2-7; D could derive from TRBD1 or TRBD2 (6 bases each). Trimming shortened V by 5 bases and J by 6 bases, and 14 bases separated the two germline ends. Germline loops: CDR1 SQVTM, CDR2 ANQGSEA. The CDR3 loop spans 12 amino acids. The CDR3 coding sequence is TGCAGCGTTAGGGGGGCCTGGGGCGAGCAGTACTTC. Protein sequence: CSVRGAWGEQYF.

This chain connects TRBV16 to TRBJ1-2; D not certain. Trimming removed 4 bases at V and 6 bases at J, with 9 bases between. There are 12 residues in the CDR3. CDR1 KGHSY and CDR2 FQNENV come from the germline V gene. The CDR3 is CASSRRSHGYTF. The CDR3 nucleotides read TGTGCCAGCAGCCGGAGAAGCCATGGCTACACCTTC.

J is TRBJ2-5 and V is TRBV29-1, with 7 positions matching TRBD2. J was trimmed by 5 bases and V by 6 bases; bases with no gene match: 6. Germline assignment: CDR1 SQVTM and CDR2 ANQGSEA. The CDR3 is 12 amino acids. Here the CDR3 reads CSVHTAGETQYF. The CDR3 nucleotides are TGCAGCGTCCATACAGCGGGGGAGACCCAGTACTTC.

V gene TRBV4-1 combines with J gene TRBJ2-5; the D gene is possibly TRBD2 (6 bases). The germline V gene has CDR1 MGHRA and CDR2 YSYEKL. The CDR3 loop spans 16 amino acids. Trimming took 3 bases from V and 5 from J, leaving 19 bases between them. CDR3 in DNA: TGCGCCAGCAGCCACCCCGACAACCGTGGGGGGGAGACCCAGTACTTC. Translation: CASSHPDNRGGETQYF.

The genes are TRBV30 and TRBJ2-4; no reliable D call. Germline assignment: CDR1 GTSNPN and CDR2 SVGIG (reference sequence). This CDR3 has 12 amino acids. Trimming removed 0 bases from V and 6 bases from J, with 6 bases in between. CDR3 residues: CAWSVQRNIQYF. Written as DNA, the CDR3 is TGTGCCTGGAGTGTACAGAGAAACATTCAGTACTTC.

This rearrangement joins TRBV10-3 to TRBJ2-4; no reliable D call. The CDR3 extends over 16 amino acids. The V gene lost 3 bases and the J gene lost 6 bases, with 18 bases spanning the gap. CDR1 is ENHRY and CDR2 is SYGVKD in the germline V gene. CDR3 coding DNA: TGTGCCATCAGTGAAGTTGTAGACGGTCCGGGAAACATTCAGTACTTC. Translation: CAISEVVDGPGNIQYF.

The rearrangement links TRBV9 to TRBJ2-3; 8 positions agree with TRBD2. The CDR3 length is 15 residues. Germline CDR1 is SGDLS and CDR2 is YYNGEE. The V gene end was trimmed by 4 bases and the J gene end by 6 bases; junction bases not matched to a gene: 10. CDR3: CASSPLAGGMDTQYF. CDR3 nucleotides: TGTGCCAGCAGCCCCCTAGCGGGTGGGATGGATACGCAGTATTTT.

The chain links TRBV12-5 to TRBJ1-2; D remains unclear. The CDR3 extends over 11 amino acids. The germline gives CDR1 LGHNT, CDR2 FRNRAP. DNA for the CDR3: TGTGCCGTTGGCGGAGGAGGTGGTTACACCTTC. Translation gives CAVGGGGGYTF.

This clonotype came up once. The chain uses TRBV29-1 and TRBJ2-3; no reliable D call. CDR1 and CDR2 from the germline V gene are SQVTM and ANQGSEA. The CDR3 contains 13 residues. The V end was cut by 2 bases, the J end by 3 bases, with 9 bases between. CDR3: CSVERVATDTQYF. In nucleotides, the CDR3 is TGCAGCGTTGAAAGGGTAGCAACAGATACGCAGTATTTT.

The chain carries TRBV6-5 and TRBJ2-1; D gene ambiguous. Trimming pared 0 bases from V and 3 bases from J, leaving 9 bases between. Germline V lookup: CDR1 MNHEY, CDR2 SVGAGI. This CDR3 has 15 amino acids. The CDR3 bases are TGTGCCAGCAGTTACTCCCCTCCGTACTACAATGAGCAGTTCTTC. Translated, it gives CASSYSPPYYNEQFF.

The rearrangement joins TRBV20-1 to TRBJ1-1; TRBD1 is a possible D gene (5 bases). The CDR3 has 11 residues. Trimming stripped 6 bases from V and 10 bases from J, with 15 bases between. The germline V gene has CDR1 DFQATT and CDR2 SNEGSKA (reference sequence). The CDR3, as DNA: TGCAGTGCCTTGGACGGGGGGTCAGCTTTCTTT. It is translated as CSALDGGSAFF.

V gene TRBV6-6 combines with J gene TRBJ2-7; D uncertain. Per germline, CDR1 MNHNY and CDR2 SVGAGI (reference sequence). The CDR3 sequence is 14 residues long. The V and J ends lost 2 bases and 3 bases respectively, with 11 bases between them. CDR3 nucleotides: TGTGCCAGCAGTTACGTTTCCCGGAACTACGAGCAGTACTTC. This gives the protein CASSYVSRNYEQYF.

This chain connects TRBV5-1 to TRBJ1-5; D not resolved. The germline V and J ends were trimmed by 4 bases and 5 bases, with 10 bases remaining between them. This CDR3 spans 13 amino acids. Germline lookup yields CDR1 SGHRS and CDR2 YFSETQ. The CDR3 DNA is TGCGCCAGCAGCAGGGAGGTCGATCAGCCCCAGCATTTT. It translates to CASSREVDQPQHF.

The chain is built from TRBV6-5 and TRBJ1-1; 9 positions match TRBD1. Germline CDR1 reads MNHEY; CDR2 reads SVGAGI. The CDR3 length is 15 residues. V lost 5 bases and J lost 5; bases outside the gene matches: 9. In DNA form, the CDR3 reads TGTGCCAGCAGTGCCCCACAGGGGGCGGCAACTGAAGCTTTCTTT. Translating gives CASSAPQGAATEAFF.

The chain combines TRBV19 with TRBJ1-3; 9 bases are shared with TRBD1. This CDR3 has 17 residues. V lost 9 bases, J lost 4 bases, and 16 bases stayed unmatched. Germline V gives CDR1 LNHDA, CDR2 SQIVND (reference sequence). In nucleotides, the CDR3 is TGTGCCAGCACATTCGATTATACAGGGGGCTTCGGAAACACCATATATTTT. Its translation: CASTFDYTGGFGNTIYF.

The rearrangement uses TRBV12-3 or TRBV12-4 and TRBJ2-3, with no clear D. The CDR3 extends over 13 amino acids. V was shortened by 3 bases and J by 6 bases, with 10 bases between the two germline ends. DNA of the CDR3: TGTGCCAGCAGTTTTCCGGTGGAGGATACGCAGTATTTT. Residues: CASSFPVEDTQYF.

This clonotype was observed a single time. The chain joins TRBV29-1 to TRBJ1-2; the D gene is possibly TRBD1 (5 bases). Trimming shortened V by 7 bases and J by 8 bases, and 14 bases separated the two germline ends. CDR1 and CDR2 from the germline V gene are SQVTM and ANQGSEA. This CDR3 comprises 11 residues. The CDR3 here is CSAKKTEGYTF. CDR3 bases: TGCAGCGCCAAGAAGACAGAAGGCTACACCTTC. Looking up the rest from reference TRBV29-1 and TRBJ1-2 gives the full variable domain: SAVISQKPSRDICQRGTSLTIQCQVDSQVTMMFWYRQQPGQSLTLIATANQGSEATYESGFVIDKFPISRPNLTFSTLTVSNMSPEDSSIYLCSAKKTEGYTFGSGTRLTVV.

The chain employs TRBV19 and TRBJ1-1; D might be TRBD1 (5 bases). Trimming removed 4 bases from V and 5 bases from J, with 11 bases in between. The CDR3 is 13 residues long. Germline V gene lookup returns CDR1 LNHDA and CDR2 SQIVND (reference sequence). CDR3 residues: CASSTQGRTEAFF. The CDR3 nucleotides are TGTGCCAGTAGTACCCAGGGTAGGACTGAAGCTTTCTTT.

The chain links TRBV5-1 to TRBJ1-5, with a possible D match to TRBD1 (6 bases). Between the trimmed V and J ends, which lost 0 bases and 2 bases, there was a span of 9 bases. Germline CDR1 SGHRS, CDR2 YFSETQ. CDR3 length: 15 residues. This CDR3 reads CASSLGGGRNQPQHF. Written as DNA, the CDR3 is TGCGCCAGCAGCTTGGGAGGGGGACGCAATCAGCCCCAGCATTTT.

The chain joins TRBV5-1 to TRBJ1-1, with D unresolved. There are 13 residues in the CDR3. Per germline, CDR1 SGHRS and CDR2 YFSETQ. Trimming pared 3 bases from V and 2 bases from J, leaving 8 bases between. The CDR3 DNA reads as TGCGCCAGCAGCTGGGCAGGAAACACTGAAGCTTTCTTT. Amino acid sequence: CASSWAGNTEAFF.

The rearrangement links TRBV9 to TRBJ1-1; D is uncertain. The V and J ends lost 4 bases and 5 bases respectively, with 12 bases between them. Germline assignment: CDR1 SGDLS and CDR2 YYNGEE. The CDR3 is made up of 13 amino acids. CDR3 sequence (DNA): TGTGCCAGCAGCCTCACCCGTGGGACTGAAGCTTTCTTT. Residues: CASSLTRGTEAFF.

The chain is built from TRBV5-4 and TRBJ2-7; D is undetermined. The V end was cut by 2 bases, the J end by 0 bases, with 15 bases between. This CDR3 spans 16 amino acids. Germline loops: CDR1 SGHNT, CDR2 YYREEE (reference sequence). The CDR3 reads CASSLEPGPSSYEQYF. The CDR3 nucleotides read TGTGCCAGCAGCTTAGAACCGGGCCCTAGCTCCTACGAGCAGTACTTC.

This chain joins TRBV12-5 and TRBJ1-5; 7 bases map to TRBD1. V lost 3 bases and J lost 0; bases outside the gene matches: 8. This CDR3 region has 17 residues. Germline CDR1 and CDR2: LGHNT and FRNRAP. The CDR3 protein is CASGLQRGLYSNQPQHF. CDR3 DNA: TGTGCTAGTGGTTTACAGAGGGGGCTTTATAGCAATCAGCCCCAGCATTTT.

This clonotype showed up just once. The chain uses TRBV2 and TRBJ2-7; possibly TRBD2 for D (5 bases). Trimming left V 7 bases short and J 1 base short, with 8 bases between. CDR3 length: 12 residues. CDR1 is SNHLY and CDR2 is FYNNEI in the germline V gene. The CDR3 reads CASKRDSYEQYF. The CDR3 DNA is TGTGCCAGCAAACGGGATTCCTACGAGCAGTACTTC.